This T cell receptor (beta chain) was recorded in a study of control samples from healthy donors and cancer patients. The V end was cut by 4 bases, the J end by 0 bases, with 6 bases between. The CDR3 spans 13 residues. Germline V gene data show CDR1 as SGDLS and CDR2 as YYNGEE. Some clones are missing from TCRdb's copy, which holds only in-frame ones; the method was immunoSEQ multiplex PCR. The sample holds over 150,000 clones; 91% are singletons and the top ten take approximately 2%. This TCR was sampled from a woman in her forties in good health. The sample consisted of blood. V gene TRBV9 combines with J gene TRBJ2-3; no clear D. The CDR3 region is CASSSTSTDTQYF. DNA of the CDR3: TGTGCCAGCAGCTCCACTAGCACAGATACGCAGTATTTT.